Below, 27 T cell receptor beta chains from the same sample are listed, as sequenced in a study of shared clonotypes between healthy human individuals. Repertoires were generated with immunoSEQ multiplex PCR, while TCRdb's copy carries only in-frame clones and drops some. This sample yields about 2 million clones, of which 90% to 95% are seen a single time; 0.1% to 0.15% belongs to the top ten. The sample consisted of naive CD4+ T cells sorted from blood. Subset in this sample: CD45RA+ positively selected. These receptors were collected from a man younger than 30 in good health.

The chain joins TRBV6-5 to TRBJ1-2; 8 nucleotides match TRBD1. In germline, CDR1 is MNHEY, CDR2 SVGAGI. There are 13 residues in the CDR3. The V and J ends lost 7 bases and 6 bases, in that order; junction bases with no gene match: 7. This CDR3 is CASTRGQGDGYTF. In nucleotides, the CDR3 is TGTGCCAGCACAAGAGGACAGGGTGATGGCTACACCTTC.

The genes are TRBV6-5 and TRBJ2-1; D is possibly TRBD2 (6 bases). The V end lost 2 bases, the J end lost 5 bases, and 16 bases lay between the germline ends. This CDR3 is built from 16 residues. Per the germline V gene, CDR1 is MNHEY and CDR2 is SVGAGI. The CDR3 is CASSYPQIAENNEQFF. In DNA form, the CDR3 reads TGTGCCAGCAGTTACCCCCAGATAGCGGAAAACAATGAGCAGTTCTTC.

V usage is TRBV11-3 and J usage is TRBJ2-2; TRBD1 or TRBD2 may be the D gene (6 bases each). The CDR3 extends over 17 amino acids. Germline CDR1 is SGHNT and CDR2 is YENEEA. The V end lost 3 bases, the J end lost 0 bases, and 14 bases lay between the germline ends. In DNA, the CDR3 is TGTGCCAGCAGCTTGACGACGGGGGCCCCGAACACCGGGGAGCTGTTTTTT. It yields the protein CASSLTTGAPNTGELFF.

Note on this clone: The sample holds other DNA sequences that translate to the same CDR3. CDR3 in DNA: TGCGCCAGCAGCTTGGACAGCTTGTCCTACGAGCAGTACTTC. This translates into CASSLDSLSYEQYF. The chain links TRBV5-1 to TRBJ2-7; the D is unclear. The CDR3 consists of 14 residues. Trimming removed 0 bases at V and 1 base at J, with 8 bases between. CDR1 and CDR2 (germline): SGHRS, YFSETQ. Full variable domain (rest looked up from reference TRBV5-1 and TRBJ2-7): KAGVTQTPRYLIKTRGQQVTLSCSPISGHRSVSWYQQTPGQGLQFLFEYFSETQRNKGNFPGRFSGRQFSNSRSEMNVSTLELGDSALYLCASSLDSLSYEQYFGPGTRLTVT.

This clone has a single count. The CDR3 loop reads CASSPWTGRTYEQYF. In DNA form, the CDR3 reads TGTGCCAGCAGCCCCTGGACAGGGAGAACCTACGAGCAGTACTTC. V usage is TRBV5-8 and J usage is TRBJ2-7; 8 nucleotides line up with TRBD1. CDR1 and CDR2 (germline): SGHTS, YDEGEE. This CDR3 region has 15 residues. The trim removed 4 bases at V and 2 bases at J, leaving 8 bases unmatched.

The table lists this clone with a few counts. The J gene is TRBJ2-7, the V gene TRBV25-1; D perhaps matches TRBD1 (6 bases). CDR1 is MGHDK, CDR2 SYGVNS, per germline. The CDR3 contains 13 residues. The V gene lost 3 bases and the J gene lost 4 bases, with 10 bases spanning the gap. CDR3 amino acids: CASSDYREYEQYF. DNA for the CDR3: TGTGCCAGCAGTGATTACAGGGAATACGAGCAGTACTTC.

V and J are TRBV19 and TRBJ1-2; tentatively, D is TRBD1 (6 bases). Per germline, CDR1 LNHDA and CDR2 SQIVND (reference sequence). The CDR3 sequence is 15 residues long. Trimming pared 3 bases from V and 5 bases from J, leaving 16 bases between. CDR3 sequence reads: CASSIGPGTRYGYTF. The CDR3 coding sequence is TGTGCCAGTAGTATTGGGCCCGGGACACGATATGGCTACACCTTC.

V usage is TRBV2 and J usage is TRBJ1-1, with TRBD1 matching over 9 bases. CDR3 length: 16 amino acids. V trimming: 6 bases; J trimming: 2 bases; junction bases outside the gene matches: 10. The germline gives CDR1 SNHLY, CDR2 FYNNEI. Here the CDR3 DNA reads TGTGCCAGCAGCTCCCTCGGGACAGGGATTAACACTGAAGCTTTCTTT. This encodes CASSSLGTGINTEAFF.

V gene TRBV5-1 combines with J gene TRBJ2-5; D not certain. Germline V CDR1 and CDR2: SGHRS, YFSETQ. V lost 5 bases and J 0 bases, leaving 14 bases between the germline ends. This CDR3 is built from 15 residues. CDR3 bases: TGCGCCAGCAGAGCTAGTGTGGTGGACCAAGAGACCCAGTACTTC. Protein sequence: CASRASVVDQETQYF.

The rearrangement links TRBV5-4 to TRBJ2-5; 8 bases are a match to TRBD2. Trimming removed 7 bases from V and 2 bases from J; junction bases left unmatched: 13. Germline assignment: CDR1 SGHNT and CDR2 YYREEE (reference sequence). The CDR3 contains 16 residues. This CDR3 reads CASYTKLAVTQETQYF. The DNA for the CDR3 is TGTGCCAGCTACACAAAACTAGCGGTAACACAAGAGACCCAGTACTTC.

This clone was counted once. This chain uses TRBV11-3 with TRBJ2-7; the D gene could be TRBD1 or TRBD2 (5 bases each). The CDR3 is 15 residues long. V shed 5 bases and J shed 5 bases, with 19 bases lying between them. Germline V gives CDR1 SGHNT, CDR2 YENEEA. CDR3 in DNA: TGTGCCAGCAGCAAAGATACGGGACCCTTGGACGAGCAGTACTTC. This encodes CASSKDTGPLDEQYF.

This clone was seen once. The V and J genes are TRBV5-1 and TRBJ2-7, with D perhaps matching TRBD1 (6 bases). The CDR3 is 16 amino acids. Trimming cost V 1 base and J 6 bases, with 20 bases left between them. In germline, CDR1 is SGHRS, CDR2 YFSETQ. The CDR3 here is CASSLKQGTNYREQYF. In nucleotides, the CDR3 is TGCGCCAGCAGCTTGAAACAGGGCACGAATTACCGCGAGCAGTACTTC.

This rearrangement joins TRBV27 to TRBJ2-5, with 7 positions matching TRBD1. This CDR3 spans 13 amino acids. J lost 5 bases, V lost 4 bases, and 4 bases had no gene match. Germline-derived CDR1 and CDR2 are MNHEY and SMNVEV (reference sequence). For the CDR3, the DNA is TGTGCCAGCAGTTCACTGGACAGGGAGACCCAGTACTTC. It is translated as CASSSLDRETQYF.

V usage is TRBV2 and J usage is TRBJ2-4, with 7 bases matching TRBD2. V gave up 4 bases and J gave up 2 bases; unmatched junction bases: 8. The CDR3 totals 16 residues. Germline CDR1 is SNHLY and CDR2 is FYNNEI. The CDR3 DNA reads TGTGCCAGCAGTGGAGGGCAGGGAGGGTCCAAAAACATTCAGTACTTC. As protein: CASSGGQGGSKNIQYF.

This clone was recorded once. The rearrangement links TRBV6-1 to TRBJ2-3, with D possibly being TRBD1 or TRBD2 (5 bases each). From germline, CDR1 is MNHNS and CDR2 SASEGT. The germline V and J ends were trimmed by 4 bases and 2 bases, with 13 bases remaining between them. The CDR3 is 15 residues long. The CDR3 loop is CASSVRGGHTDTQYF. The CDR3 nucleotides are TGTGCCAGCAGTGTTCGGGGCGGGCACACAGATACGCAGTATTTT.

The CDR3 loop reads CASSLSWGATGLYGYTF. CDR3 bases: TGTGCCAGCAGCTTATCGTGGGGGGCTACTGGACTCTATGGCTACACCTTC. This chain uses TRBV7-2 with TRBJ1-2; D is possibly TRBD1 (6 bases). This CDR3 is 17 amino acids long. V lost 2 bases, J lost 4 bases, and 20 bases lay in between. The germline CDR1 and CDR2 sequences are SGHTA and FQGNSA.

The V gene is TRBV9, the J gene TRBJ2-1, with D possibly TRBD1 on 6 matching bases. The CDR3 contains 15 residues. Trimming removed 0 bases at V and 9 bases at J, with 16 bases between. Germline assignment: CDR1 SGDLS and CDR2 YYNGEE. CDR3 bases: TGTGCCAGCAGCGTAGGACCAACGACAGGAGGTGAGCAGTTCTTC. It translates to CASSVGPTTGGEQFF. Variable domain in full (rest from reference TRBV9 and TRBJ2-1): DSGVTQTPKHLITATGQRVTLRCSPRSGDLSVYWYQQSLDQGLQFLIQYYNGEERAKGNILERFSAQQFPDLHSELNLSSLELGDSALYFCASSVGPTTGGEQFFGPGTRLTVL.

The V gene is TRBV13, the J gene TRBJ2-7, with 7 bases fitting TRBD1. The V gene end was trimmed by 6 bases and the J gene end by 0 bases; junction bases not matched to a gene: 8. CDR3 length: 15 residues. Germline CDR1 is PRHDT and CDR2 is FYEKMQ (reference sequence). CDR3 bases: TGTGCCAGCAGTTCGTCGGGACAGAACTCCTACGAGCAGTACTTC. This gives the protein CASSSSGQNSYEQYF.

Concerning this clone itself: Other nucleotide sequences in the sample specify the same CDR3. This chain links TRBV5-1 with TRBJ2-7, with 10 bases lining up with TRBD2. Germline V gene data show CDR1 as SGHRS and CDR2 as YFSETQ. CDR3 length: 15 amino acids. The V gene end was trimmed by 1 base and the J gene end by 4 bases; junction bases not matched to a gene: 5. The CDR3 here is CASSLSTSGTYEQYF. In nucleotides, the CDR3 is TGCGCCAGCAGCTTGTCTACTAGCGGGACTTACGAGCAGTACTTC.

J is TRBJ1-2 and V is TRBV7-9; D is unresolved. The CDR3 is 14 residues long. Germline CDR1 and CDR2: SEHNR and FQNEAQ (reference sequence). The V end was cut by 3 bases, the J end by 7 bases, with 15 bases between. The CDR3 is CASSLSGMGFGYTF. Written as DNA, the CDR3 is TGTGCCAGCAGCTTGTCGGGGATGGGTTTTGGCTACACCTTC.

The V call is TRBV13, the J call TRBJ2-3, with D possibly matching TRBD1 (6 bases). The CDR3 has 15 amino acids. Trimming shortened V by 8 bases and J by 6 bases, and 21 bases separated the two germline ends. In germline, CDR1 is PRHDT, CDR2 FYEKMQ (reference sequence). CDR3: CASCNQGYRVDTQYF. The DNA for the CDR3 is TGTGCCAGCTGTAACCAGGGGTATAGGGTGGATACGCAGTATTTT.

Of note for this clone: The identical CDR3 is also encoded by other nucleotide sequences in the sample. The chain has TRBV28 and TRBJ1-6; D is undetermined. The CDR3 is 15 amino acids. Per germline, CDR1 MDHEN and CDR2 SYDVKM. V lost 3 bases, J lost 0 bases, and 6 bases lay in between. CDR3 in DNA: TGTGCCAGCAGTTTCGCCAGCTCCTATAATTCACCCCTCCACTTT. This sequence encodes CASSFASSYNSPLHF.

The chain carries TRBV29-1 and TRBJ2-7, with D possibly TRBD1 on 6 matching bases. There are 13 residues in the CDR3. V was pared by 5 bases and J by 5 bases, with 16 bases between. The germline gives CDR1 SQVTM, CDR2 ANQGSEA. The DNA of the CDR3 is TGCAGCGTTCGCATGGACAGTTGGGACGAGCAGTACTTC. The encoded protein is CSVRMDSWDEQYF.

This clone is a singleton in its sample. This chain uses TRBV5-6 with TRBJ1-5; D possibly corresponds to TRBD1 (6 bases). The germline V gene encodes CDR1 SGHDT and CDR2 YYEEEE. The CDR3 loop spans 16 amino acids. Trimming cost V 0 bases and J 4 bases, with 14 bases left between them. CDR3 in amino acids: CASSLATGQSNQPQHF. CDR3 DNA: TGTGCCAGCAGCTTGGCCACTGGACAGAGTAATCAGCCCCAGCATTTT.

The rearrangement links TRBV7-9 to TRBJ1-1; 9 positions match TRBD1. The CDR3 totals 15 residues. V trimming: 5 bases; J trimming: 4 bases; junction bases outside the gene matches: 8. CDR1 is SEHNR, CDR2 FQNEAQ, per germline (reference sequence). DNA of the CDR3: TGTGCCAGCAGCCCGCCCGGGACAGGGATCACTGAAGCTTTCTTT. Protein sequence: CASSPPGTGITEAFF.

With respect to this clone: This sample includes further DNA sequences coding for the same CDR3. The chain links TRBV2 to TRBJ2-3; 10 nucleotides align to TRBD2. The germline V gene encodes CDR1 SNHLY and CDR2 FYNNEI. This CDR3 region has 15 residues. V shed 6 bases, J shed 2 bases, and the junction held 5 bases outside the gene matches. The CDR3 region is CASRLAGAPTDTQYF. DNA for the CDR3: TGTGCCAGCAGGCTAGCGGGGGCCCCCACAGATACGCAGTATTTT.

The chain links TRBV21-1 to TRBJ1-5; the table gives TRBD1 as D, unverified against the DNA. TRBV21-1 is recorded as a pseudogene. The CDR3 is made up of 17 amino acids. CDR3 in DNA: TGTGCCAGCAGCACGACACAGGGGACTTATAGCAATCAGCCCCAGCATTTT. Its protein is CASSTTQGTYSNQPQHF.